Presented here are 18 T cell receptor beta chains from one specimen sequenced in a study of T cells after yellow fever vaccination. MiXCR, run by TCRdb on the 5' RACE reads, gives a single entry per CDR3 protein. The table lists 620,000 or so distinct CDR3 sequences, 9% to 15% of them singletons, with more than 13% in the top ten. The specimen comprised PBMCs, sampled on the day of the yellow fever booster vaccination. These receptors originate from a man aged 30 to 39 who received the YFV17D yellow fever vaccine.

The chain joins TRBV18 to TRBJ2-3; TRBD1 matches at 8 bases. CDR1 is KGHSH, CDR2 LQKENI, per germline. J was trimmed by 0 bases and V by 6 bases; bases with no gene match: 20. The CDR3 loop spans 20 amino acids. The CDR3, as DNA: TGTGCCAGCTCGACCACAGCAGTAACAGGGGGAATACCTAGCACAGATACGCAGTATTTT. Protein: CASSTTAVTGGIPSTDTQYF. Supplemented by reference TRBV18 and TRBJ2-3, the full variable domain reads NAGVMQNPRHLVRRRGQEARLRCSPMKGHSHVYWYRQLPEEGLKFMVYLQKENIIDESGMPKERFSAEFPKEGPSILRIQQVVRGDSAAYFCASSTTAVTGGIPSTDTQYFGPGTRLTVL.

V gene TRBV7-3 combines with J gene TRBJ2-1, with unresolved D. V was clipped by 5 bases and J by 8 bases, with 7 bases between them. The CDR3 runs to 11 residues. Looked up from germline, CDR1 is SGHTA and CDR2 is FQGTGA. The DNA of the CDR3 is TGTGCCAGCAGCGTTAACCATGAGCAGTTCTTC. Its protein product is CASSVNHEQFF.

V usage is TRBV9 and J usage is TRBJ2-7; TRBD2 might be the D (6 bases). Trimming stripped 4 bases from V and 2 bases from J, with 22 bases between. Germline lookup yields CDR1 SGDLS and CDR2 YYNGEE. The CDR3 runs to 17 residues. This CDR3 is CASSTTRGETSPYEQYF. The CDR3, as DNA: TGTGCCAGCAGCACTACCCGGGGTGAAACTAGCCCCTACGAGCAGTACTTC.

CDR3 loop: CASGGNGLAGEQFF. DNA for the CDR3: TGTGCCAGCGGGGGAAATGGATTGGCCGGGGAGCAGTTCTTC. The chain links TRBV6-2 or TRBV6-3 to TRBJ2-1; D tentatively fits TRBD1 or TRBD2 (5 bases each). Trimming pared 8 bases from V and 10 bases from J, leaving 21 bases between. The CDR3 sequence is 14 residues long. CDR1 and CDR2 (germline): MNHEY, SVGEGT.

The rearrangement joins TRBV7-9 to TRBJ2-7, with D uncertain. Germline loops: CDR1 SEHNR, CDR2 FQNEAQ (reference sequence). This CDR3 is 15 amino acids long. The V gene lost 3 bases and the J gene lost 0 bases, with 12 bases spanning the gap. The CDR3 nucleotides read TGTGCCAGCAGCTTGACGTCCAGGAGCTCCTACGAGCAGTACTTC. Translating gives CASSLTSRSSYEQYF.

The table lists this clonotype with a few counts. The chain carries TRBV5-1 and TRBJ2-6, with D possibly matching TRBD2 (6 bases). The V and J ends lost 1 base and 1 base respectively, with 12 bases between them. Germline V CDR1 and CDR2: SGHRS, YFSETQ. The CDR3 runs 17 residues. The CDR3 DNA is TGCGCCAGCAGCTTGATGGCAGGGAGGTCTGGGGCCAACGTCCTGACTTTC. This gives the protein CASSLMAGRSGANVLTF.

A few counts support this clonotype. The chain couples TRBV7-3 to TRBJ2-2; 14 bases are a match to TRBD2. The CDR3 spans 17 residues. V lost 4 bases, J lost 6 bases, and 7 bases stayed unmatched. CDR1 and CDR2 from the germline V gene are SGHTA and FQGTGA. The CDR3 loop reads CASSSTGLAGVSGELFF. The CDR3 DNA follows: TGTGCCAGCAGCTCGACGGGACTAGCGGGAGTTTCCGGGGAGCTGTTTTTT.

This clonotype was observed many times. The chain couples TRBV4-3 to TRBJ2-1; D is uncertain. Germline CDR1 LGHNA, CDR2 YSLEER. CDR3 length: 13 amino acids. Between the trimmed V and J ends, which lost 0 bases and 9 bases, there was a span of 9 bases. DNA of the CDR3: TGCGCCAGCAGCCAAGATCCCCACCGTGAGCAGTTCTTC. It yields the protein CASSQDPHREQFF.

V is TRBV20-1 and J is TRBJ1-4; D ambiguous. The CDR3 spans 15 residues. Trimming took off 0 bases at V and 10 bases at J, with 18 bases between the two ends. Germline-derived CDR1 and CDR2 are DFQATT and SNEGSKA (reference sequence). The CDR3: CSAREPRFPRGKLFF. The CDR3 DNA follows: TGCAGTGCTAGAGAGCCCCGTTTTCCGAGAGGAAAACTGTTTTTT.

This clonotype occurred many times. The J gene is TRBJ2-5, the V gene TRBV20-1; perhaps TRBD1 as D (6 bases). CDR1 is DFQATT and CDR2 is SNEGSKA in the germline V gene (reference sequence). This CDR3 has 14 amino acids. Between the trimmed V and J ends, which lost 0 bases and 4 bases, there was a span of 12 bases. The CDR3 protein is CSARDRLGGETQYF. The CDR3, as DNA: TGCAGTGCTAGAGATCGGCTAGGGGGAGAGACCCAGTACTTC.

The sample holds many counts of this clonotype. This chain links TRBV6-5 with TRBJ2-7; 7 bases line up with TRBD2. Looked up from germline, CDR1 is MNHEY and CDR2 is SVGAGI. The CDR3 loop spans 12 amino acids. V lost 5 bases to trimming and J lost 3 bases; unmatched junction nucleotides: 1. CDR3 in amino acids: CASSRTSYEQYF. In DNA form, the CDR3 reads TGTGCCAGCAGTCGGACTAGCTACGAGCAGTACTTC.

Only a few counts were recorded for this clonotype. This sequence joins TRBV4-1 and TRBJ2-3; 7 nucleotides match TRBD2. The germline V gene encodes CDR1 MGHRA and CDR2 YSYEKL. The CDR3 consists of 15 residues. V dropped 4 bases and J dropped 4; count of bases not matched to a gene: 8. The CDR3 sequence is CASSPWGGSADTQYF. The CDR3 DNA follows: TGCGCCAGCAGCCCTTGGGGCGGGAGTGCAGATACGCAGTATTTT.

J is TRBJ2-3 and V is TRBV28, with unresolved D. Between the trimmed V and J ends, which lost 4 bases and 4 bases, there was a span of 9 bases. Germline V CDR1 and CDR2: MDHEN, SYDVKM. CDR3 length: 13 residues. CDR3 nucleotides: TGTGCCAGCAGTTCCCCCACCCCAGATACGCAGTATTTT. As protein: CASSSPTPDTQYF. The whole variable domain, filled in from reference TRBV28 and TRBJ2-3, reads DVKVTQSSRYLVKRTGEKVFLECVQDMDHENMFWYRQDPGLGLRLIYFSYDVKMKEKGDIPEGYSVSREKKERFSLILESASTNQTSMYLCASSSPTPDTQYFGPGTRLTVL.

The V gene is TRBV4-3, the J gene TRBJ2-4, with 8 nucleotides matching TRBD2. The CDR3 length is 16 residues. Germline CDR1 is LGHNA and CDR2 is YSLEER. V was clipped by 1 base and J by 6 bases; unmatched bases: 8. CDR3 region: CASSQGRAGVTNIQYF. CDR3 nucleotide sequence: TGCGCCAGCAGCCAAGGTCGAGCGGGAGTAACAAACATTCAGTACTTC.

The genes are TRBV6-5 and TRBJ1-6; D remains unclear. The CDR3 is made up of 14 amino acids. V gave up 6 bases and J gave up 9 bases, with 15 bases separating them. CDR1 MNHEY and CDR2 SVGAGI come from the germline V gene. CDR3 loop: CASSRTDPSSPLHF. The DNA of the CDR3 is TGTGCCAGCAGCCGGACGGATCCGAGTTCACCCCTCCACTTT.

The chain links TRBV10-2 to TRBJ2-7; 7 bases match TRBD1. V lost 4 bases, J lost 7 bases, and 13 bases stayed unmatched. Germline-derived CDR1 and CDR2 are WSHSY and SAAADI. This CDR3 contains 15 residues. CDR3: CASSAPTGSTREQYF. The CDR3, as DNA: TGCGCCAGCAGTGCCCCGACAGGGAGTACGAGGGAGCAGTACTTC.

In its sample, this clonotype was seen a few times. This chain uses TRBV7-9 with TRBJ2-1; unclear D gene. This CDR3 comprises 12 residues. V was trimmed by 5 bases and J by 13 bases, leaving 15 bases between them. Germline lookup yields CDR1 SEHNR and CDR2 FQNEAQ (reference sequence). The CDR3 DNA sequence: TGTGCCAGCAGCACAAACAACCAACTCCAGTTCTTC. Encoded protein: CASSTNNQLQFF.

There are a few counts of this clonotype. The gene calls are TRBV29-1 and TRBJ2-1; D not resolved. Per the germline V gene, CDR1 is SQVTM and CDR2 is ANQGSEA. CDR3 size: 11 residues. V lost 5 bases, J lost 5 bases, and 7 bases lay in between. The CDR3 loop is CSVQRHNEQFF. CDR3 DNA sequence: TGCAGCGTTCAGCGTCACAATGAGCAGTTCTTC.